This passage covers 27 T cell receptor beta chains from one sample sequenced in a study of identical twins (dated by TCRdb to about 2016). The receptor library was made with 5' RACE. TCRdb records Illumina HiSeq 2000 as the sequencer. TCRdb reworked the public reads: Q25 trimming with fastp, MiXCR clone assembly, productive beta chains retained. Rows matching on CDR3 protein sequence are summarized as one entry with the most common DNA and genes. Recorded for this sample are 400,000 to 600,000 distinct CDR3 sequences; about a fifth of them occurred a single time. The ten largest clones add up to approximately 0.5% of the sample. The sample also formed part of further work on yellow fever vaccine responses in identical twins.

Sample: CD4+ T cells sorted from blood. Source of these receptors: a woman younger than 35 in good health.

The V and J genes are TRBV15 and TRBJ2-5; D gene uncertain. The CDR3 is 16 residues long. V lost 0 bases and J 2 bases, leaving 13 bases between the germline ends. Germline assignment: CDR1 LNHNV and CDR2 YYDKDF (reference sequence). The CDR3 region is CATSRESEPPQETQYF. CDR3 coding DNA: TGTGCCACCAGCAGAGAGTCGGAGCCACCTCAAGAGACCCAGTACTTC.

This clonotype was found a few times. The chain recombines TRBV9 with TRBJ2-1, with D perhaps TRBD2 (6 bases). CDR1 is SGDLS, CDR2 YYNGEE, per germline. This CDR3 region has 15 residues. The V gene lost 3 bases and the J gene lost 5 bases, with 15 bases spanning the gap. The CDR3 DNA reads TGTGCCAGCAGCGAAACTAGCTTTGGTGACAATGAGCAGTTCTTC. This translates into CASSETSFGDNEQFF. The full variable domain, in which reference TRBV9 and TRBJ2-1 provide the parts outside the CDR3, is DSGVTQTPKHLITATGQRVTLRCSPRSGDLSVYWYQQSLDQGLQFLIQYYNGEERAKGNILERFSAQQFPDLHSELNLSSLELGDSALYFCASSETSFGDNEQFFGPGTRLTVL.

The J gene is TRBJ1-2, the V gene TRBV3-1; D not resolved. CDR3 length: 14 residues. CDR1 and CDR2 from the germline V gene are LGHDT and YNNKEL (reference sequence). Trimming left V 0 bases short and J 7 bases short, with 12 bases between. CDR3 DNA sequence: TGTGCCAGCAGCCAAGATTGGTCACTACCTGGCTACACCTTC. Its protein product is CASSQDWSLPGYTF.

This clonotype was picked up a small number of times. This sequence joins TRBV21-1 and TRBJ1-1; the table's D call of TRBD1 was not tested on the DNA. TRBV21-1 is flagged as a pseudogene. This CDR3 is 12 amino acids long. DNA of the CDR3: TGTGCCAGCAGCAAAGAGGACATCCAAGCTTTCTTT. Translating it yields CASSKEDIQAFF.

This clonotype was observed a handful of times. The chain employs TRBV20-1 and TRBJ2-1; D ambiguous. Germline values: CDR1 DFQATT, CDR2 SNEGSKA (reference sequence). Trimming pared 1 base from V and 8 bases from J, leaving 6 bases between. CDR3 length: 11 amino acids. Here the CDR3 reads CSARVVDEQFF. CDR3 DNA sequence: TGCAGTGCTAGAGTGGTAGATGAGCAGTTCTTC.

The J gene is TRBJ2-1, the V gene TRBV2, with 8 nucleotides matching TRBD1. Germline CDR1 SNHLY, CDR2 FYNNEI. V dropped 4 bases and J dropped 8; count of bases not matched to a gene: 13. This CDR3 is built from 16 residues. The CDR3 DNA follows: TGTGCCAGCAGTGGGGACAGGAGCCACCCTCGGGATGAGCAGTTCTTC. As protein: CASSGDRSHPRDEQFF. The full variable domain, in which reference TRBV2 and TRBJ2-1 provide the parts outside the CDR3, is EPEVTQTPSHQVTQMGQEVILRCVPISNHLYFYWYRQILGQKVEFLVSFYNNEISEKSEIFDDQFSVERPDGSNFTLKIRSTKLEDSAMYFCASSGDRSHPRDEQFFGPGTRLTVL.

A few counts support this clonotype. The rearrangement uses TRBV20-1 and TRBJ1-1; unclear D gene. The germline V gene encodes CDR1 DFQATT and CDR2 SNEGSKA (reference sequence). Trimming took 3 bases from V and 4 from J, leaving 12 bases between them. This CDR3 comprises 13 residues. In nucleotides, the CDR3 is TGCAGTGCTAGTCGCGGACCGGGCACTGAAGCTTTCTTT. It is translated as CSASRGPGTEAFF.

This clonotype has ten or more counts. The chain uses TRBV7-9 and TRBJ1-1, with 9 bases identical to TRBD1. The ends lost 4 bases at V and 1 base at J; junction bases unmatched: 1. The CDR3 is 14 residues long. Germline V gene lookup returns CDR1 SEHNR and CDR2 FQNEAQ (reference sequence). The CDR3 DNA sequence: TGTGCCAGCAGCTGGGGACAGGGGAACACTGAAGCTTTCTTT. Amino acid sequence: CASSWGQGNTEAFF.

This sequence joins TRBV20-1 and TRBJ2-3, with D possibly called TRBD1 or TRBD2 (5 bases each). CDR1 is DFQATT, CDR2 SNEGSKA, per germline (reference sequence). The V gene lost 4 bases and the J gene lost 2 bases, with 13 bases spanning the gap. The CDR3 covers 14 residues. The chain's CDR3 is CSANPGTYTDTQYF. The CDR3 coding sequence is TGCAGTGCTAACCCCGGGACCTACACAGATACGCAGTATTTT.

This clonotype was counted a few times. The chain links TRBV7-2 to TRBJ2-7; 7 bases map to TRBD2. V trimming: 7 bases; J trimming: 1 base; junction bases outside the gene matches: 10. The germline gives CDR1 SGHTA, CDR2 FQGNSA. The CDR3 is 15 residues long. CDR3 sequence: CASTVLLAASYEQYF. The CDR3 DNA is TGTGCCAGCACCGTCCTCCTAGCGGCATCCTACGAGCAGTACTTC.

This clonotype was detected only a few times. The chain uses TRBV5-1 and TRBJ2-5; D not resolved. The germline CDR1 and CDR2 sequences are SGHRS and YFSETQ. The V and J ends lost 4 bases and 4 bases respectively, with 5 bases between them. The CDR3 runs 11 residues. The CDR3 here is CASSRRETQYF. The CDR3 DNA follows: TGCGCCAGCAGCCGAAGAGAGACCCAGTACTTC.

This chain links TRBV7-9 with TRBJ2-5; perhaps TRBD2 as D (5 bases). The V and J ends lost 0 bases and 4 bases respectively, with 9 bases between them. This CDR3 is 14 amino acids long. In germline, CDR1 is SEHNR, CDR2 FQNEAQ (reference sequence). The CDR3 here is CASSLAFGGETQYF. The CDR3 bases are TGTGCCAGCAGCTTAGCGTTCGGAGGAGAGACCCAGTACTTC.

This clonotype was seen more than once but under ten times. The chain has TRBV5-1 and TRBJ1-1; D is unclear. The CDR3 loop spans 13 amino acids. Germline V gives CDR1 SGHRS, CDR2 YFSETQ. Trimming shortened V by 6 bases and J by 1 base, and 10 bases separated the two germline ends. CDR3 in DNA: TGCGCCAGCACCCTAAGGCAGAACACTGAAGCTTTCTTT. This encodes CASTLRQNTEAFF.

This clonotype turned up a few times. V is TRBV5-5 and J is TRBJ2-1, with 11 bases fitting TRBD2. Germline trimming cut 4 bases from V and 0 bases from J; bases unmatched to any gene: 6. The CDR3 is 17 amino acids. Per the germline V gene, CDR1 is SGHKS and CDR2 is YYEKEE (reference sequence). The CDR3 DNA reads as TGTGCCAGCAGCACCGGACTAGCGGGTCCCTCCTACAATGAGCAGTTCTTC. Translation: CASSTGLAGPSYNEQFF.

There are a few counts of this clonotype. The chain combines TRBV12-3 or TRBV12-4 with TRBJ1-6, with a possible D match to TRBD1 (5 bases). V was pared by 1 base and J by 6 bases, with 13 bases between. This CDR3 is built from 16 residues. The CDR3 nucleotides read TGTGCCAGCAGTTTAGGATTGCGACAGCCTAATTCACCCCTCCACTTT. Its protein is CASSLGLRQPNSPLHF.

This rearrangement joins TRBV5-1 to TRBJ2-2, with 9 bases fitting TRBD1. CDR3 length: 18 amino acids. V lost 3 bases, J lost 1 base, and 10 bases stayed unmatched. Germline CDR1 reads SGHRS; CDR2 reads YFSETQ. The CDR3 DNA reads TGCGCCAGCAGCTCTAGGGGACAGGGCAAGAGGAACACCGGGGAGCTGTTTTTT. Translated: CASSSRGQGKRNTGELFF.

V and J are TRBV4-1 and TRBJ2-7; TRBD2 matches 9 bases. V shed 4 bases, J shed 0 bases, and the junction held 7 bases outside the gene matches. Germline V CDR1 and CDR2: MGHRA, YSYEKL. There are 16 residues in the CDR3. The CDR3, as DNA: TGCGCCAGCAGCCCCCGGACTAGCGCAAACTCCTACGAGCAGTACTTC. Protein sequence: CASSPRTSANSYEQYF.

This clonotype appeared a few times. J is TRBJ2-3 and V is TRBV4-1; 9 nucleotides align to TRBD1. V lost 4 bases to trimming and J lost 5 bases; unmatched junction nucleotides: 13. The CDR3 spans 17 residues. Germline values: CDR1 MGHRA, CDR2 YSYEKL. CDR3 region: CASSRIGTGFGEDTQYF. The CDR3 bases are TGCGCCAGCAGCCGTATAGGGACAGGGTTTGGTGAAGATACGCAGTATTTT.

CDR3 protein: CASSLTGYSGANVLTF. The CDR3 DNA sequence: TGTGCCAGCAGCCTAACTGGATACTCTGGGGCCAACGTCCTGACTTTC. The J gene is TRBJ2-6, the V gene TRBV9; the D is unclear. With 4 bases removed from V and 0 bases from J, the gap between germline ends came to 11 bases. This CDR3 contains 16 residues. CDR1 SGDLS and CDR2 YYNGEE come from the germline V gene.

The chain combines TRBV6-2 or TRBV6-3 with TRBJ2-1, with 7 bases aligning to TRBD2. Looked up from germline, CDR1 is MNHEY and CDR2 is SVGEGT. The junction had 9 bases not matched to a gene; V was cut back by 5 bases and J by 2 bases. The CDR3 is made up of 16 amino acids. The CDR3 DNA follows: TGTGCCAGCAGTACCCGGACTAGTTACGCCTACAATGAGCAGTTCTTC. This sequence encodes CASSTRTSYAYNEQFF.

This clonotype was counted between two and nine times. The chain has TRBV12-3 or TRBV12-4 and TRBJ2-1; 9 bases line up with TRBD1. CDR3 length: 17 residues. V lost 5 bases to trimming and J lost 6 bases; unmatched junction nucleotides: 14. CDR3 amino acids: CASSAGTGNLGFNEQFF. CDR3 bases: TGTGCCAGCAGTGCCGGGACAGGGAACTTAGGGTTCAATGAGCAGTTCTTC.

In this sample, this clonotype turned up a few times. This chain uses TRBV9 with TRBJ2-2, with D perhaps matching TRBD2 (5 bases). V lost 4 bases and J lost 1, with 14 bases in between. Germline CDR1 reads SGDLS; CDR2 reads YYNGEE. This CDR3 is built from 16 residues. DNA for the CDR3: TGTGCCAGCAGCCCCCGTGTCAGCGGGAACACCGGGGAGCTGTTTTTT. Its translation is CASSPRVSGNTGELFF.

V gene TRBV6-5 combines with J gene TRBJ1-6; D ambiguous. V lost 6 bases to trimming and J lost 10 bases, with 10 bases between them. The CDR3 contains 12 residues. In germline, CDR1 is MNHEY, CDR2 SVGAGI. The CDR3 protein is CASRIASSPLHF. CDR3 coding DNA: TGTGCCAGCAGAATCGCCAGCTCACCCCTCCACTTT.

This rearrangement joins TRBV5-1 to TRBJ1-1, with D unclear. The CDR3 sequence is 14 residues long. The V end lost 4 bases, the J end lost 5 bases, and 15 bases lay between the germline ends. In germline, CDR1 is SGHRS, CDR2 YFSETQ. The CDR3 protein is CASSARNEGTEAFF. The CDR3 bases are TGCGCCAGCAGCGCCCGTAATGAAGGTACTGAAGCTTTCTTT.

V and J are TRBV7-9 and TRBJ2-7; D unresolved. Germline V gives CDR1 SEHNR, CDR2 FQNEAQ (reference sequence). V was pared by 0 bases and J by 6 bases, with 6 bases between. This CDR3 comprises 12 residues. CDR3 coding DNA: TGTGCCAGCAGCTTAGCCGGGCCCGAGCAGTACGTC. It translates to CASSLAGPEQYV.

The chain links TRBV6-1 to TRBJ2-7; a weak D match, TRBD2 (5 bases). The germline CDR1 and CDR2 sequences are MNHNS and SASEGT. The CDR3 consists of 13 residues. Trimming stripped 7 bases from V and 4 bases from J, with 14 bases between. CDR3 in DNA: TGTGCCAGCACAGAGACGGGGTCTTACGAGCAGTACTTC. It specifies CASTETGSYEQYF.

This clonotype was recorded at least ten times. The junction and the germline gene differ at one end; a read error may be behind it. This rearrangement joins TRBV12-3 or TRBV12-4 to TRBJ1-5; 8 nucleotides agree with TRBD1. CDR3 length: 15 amino acids. In nucleotides, the CDR3 is TGCGCCAGCAGCTTGGCAGGGGGCGGCAATCAGCCCCAGCATTTT. It yields the protein CASSLAGGGNQPQHF.